This T cell receptor (beta chain) is from a study of blood T cell repertoires in COVID-19. Study at large: T cells, B-cell-depleted T cells, or PBMCs provided the cDNA or gDNA that served as material.

Germline V gene sequence: CDR1 SGHTA, CDR2 FQGTGA. V gave up 3 bases and J gave up 4 bases; unmatched junction bases: 6. This CDR3 comprises 15 residues. Clones were sequenced by immunoSEQ multiplex PCR, and TCRdb holds only the in-frame ones, with some missing. This sample has some 460,000 clones, with 80% to 90% found just once. The source is a young woman with acute or convalescent COVID-19. The chain couples TRBV7-3 to TRBJ2-1, with 7 bases fitting TRBD2. Input material: peripheral blood. The CDR3 spells CASSFQGAGYNEQFF. The CDR3 coding sequence is TGTGCCAGCAGCTTCCAAGGAGCGGGGTACAATGAGCAGTTCTTC.